Sequencing of this T cell receptor (beta chain) was carried out in a study of beta chain features in type 1 diabetes. Whole-study results and caveats: Within each of all four CD4+ subsets, Type 1 diabetes patients had TCRB CDR3s that were moderately but significantly shorter.

In the case of this clone: Antigen: not known.

V gave up 5 bases and J gave up 5 bases; unmatched junction bases: 3. CDR1 is LNHNV, CDR2 YYDKDF, per germline (reference sequence). The CDR3 is 12 amino acids. TCRB transcripts that were expressed got sequenced, as all of the isolated RNA had been reverse transcribed. The assay was immunoSEQ multiplex PCR, and TCRdb's table has in-frame clones only and misses some. The table records some 150,000 clones, 8.5% to 10% of them present only once. What was sequenced was central memory CD4+ T cells from blood. The TCR comes from a woman younger than 45 with type 1 diabetes. The rearrangement links TRBV15 to TRBJ2-7; 7 bases are shared with TRBD2. The CDR3 DNA follows: TGTGCCACCAGCTATGCGGGGGACGAGCAGTACTTC. Residues: CATSYAGDEQYF.